The 11 T cell receptor beta chains below all came from one sample that was sequenced in a study of blood T cell repertoires in COVID-19. Data came from immunoSEQ multiplex PCR; TCRdb stores just in-frame clones and leaves some out. Among about 190,000 clones listed, roughly 80% were seen once. Source material: peripheral blood. Receptor source: a man in his fifties who had recovered from COVID-19.

The chain has TRBV19 and TRBJ2-2; the D is unclear. The germline V gene encodes CDR1 LNHDA and CDR2 SQIVND (reference sequence). Trimming removed 0 bases from V and 6 bases from J, with 8 bases in between. The CDR3 spans 14 residues. The CDR3 is CASSIEYNPGELFF. As DNA, the CDR3 is TGTGCCAGTAGTATAGAATACAACCCCGGGGAGCTGTTTTTT.

The chain combines TRBV5-8 with TRBJ1-1; no firm D call. Germline V CDR1 and CDR2: SGHTS, YDEGEE. V was shortened by 4 bases and J by 1 base, with 11 bases between the two germline ends. There are 14 residues in the CDR3. Written as DNA, the CDR3 is TGTGCCAGCAGCCTGGGTACGGGGAACACTGAAGCTTTCTTT. It yields the protein CASSLGTGNTEAFF.

The chain links TRBV18 to TRBJ2-7; 7 bases are shared with TRBD1. V was clipped by 4 bases and J by 0 bases; unmatched bases: 6. CDR1 is KGHSH, CDR2 LQKENI, per germline. The CDR3 consists of 15 residues. CDR3 amino acids: CASSLSGGVSYEQYF. The CDR3 nucleotides read TGTGCCAGCTCACTATCAGGGGGAGTCTCCTACGAGCAGTACTTC.

V usage is TRBV6-5 and J usage is TRBJ1-6; D remains ambiguous. Germline assignment: CDR1 MNHEY and CDR2 SVGAGI. The CDR3 extends over 15 amino acids. V was trimmed by 0 bases and J by 4 bases, leaving 7 bases between them. The DNA of the CDR3 is TGTGCCAGCAGTTACTCGAGGCAGTATAATTCACCCCTCCACTTT. The encoded protein is CASSYSRQYNSPLHF.

V and J are TRBV19 and TRBJ1-5; D may be TRBD1 (6 bases). Trimming shortened V by 8 bases and J by 0 bases, and 14 bases separated the two germline ends. Germline-derived CDR1 and CDR2 are LNHDA and SQIVND (reference sequence). The length of the CDR3 is 15 residues. CDR3 loop: CASHEGGYSNQPQHF. CDR3 nucleotide sequence: TGTGCCAGTCATGAAGGGGGATATAGCAATCAGCCCCAGCATTTT. The full variable domain, in which reference TRBV19 and TRBJ1-5 provide the parts outside the CDR3, is DGGITQSPKYLFRKEGQNVTLSCEQNLNHDAMYWYRQDPGQGLRLIYYSQIVNDFQKGDIAEGYSVSREKKESFPLTVTSAQKNPTAFYLCASHEGGYSNQPQHFGDGTRLSIL.

This sequence joins TRBV30 and TRBJ1-5, with unresolved D. V was cut by 0 bases and J by 4 bases, with 13 bases left in between. The CDR3 is 15 residues long. Germline CDR1 is GTSNPN and CDR2 is SVGIG (reference sequence). The CDR3 is CAWSVKAGENQPQHF. For the CDR3, the DNA is TGTGCCTGGAGTGTAAAGGCCGGGGAGAATCAGCCCCAGCATTTT.

The chain combines TRBV2 with TRBJ2-7, with 7 positions matching TRBD1. Trimming took 6 bases from V and 1 from J; bases not matched to a gene: 3. CDR1 SNHLY and CDR2 FYNNEI come from the germline V gene. The length of the CDR3 is 13 residues. The CDR3: CASSTQGSYEQYF. DNA of the CDR3: TGTGCCAGCAGCACACAGGGGTCCTACGAGCAGTACTTC. Complete variable domain (other parts from reference TRBV2 and TRBJ2-7): EPEVTQTPSHQVTQMGQEVILRCVPISNHLYFYWYRQILGQKVEFLVSFYNNEISEKSEIFDDQFSVERPDGSNFTLKIRSTKLEDSAMYFCASSTQGSYEQYFGPGTRLTVT.

The chain joins TRBV11-2 to TRBJ1-1, with 7 bases that match TRBD1. The CDR3 loop spans 15 amino acids. Germline V gene sequence: CDR1 SGHAT, CDR2 FQNNGV. Losses at the gene ends were 5 bases for V and 3 bases for J; bases not matched to a gene: 9. DNA of the CDR3: TGTGCCAGCAGCCTGACGACAGGGTCGGACACTGAAGCTTTCTTT. Encoded protein: CASSLTTGSDTEAFF.

The chain joins TRBV2 to TRBJ1-2; the match to TRBD1 covers 9 bases. The CDR3 runs 16 residues. Germline CDR1 reads SNHLY; CDR2 reads FYNNEI. The junction had 9 bases not matched to a gene; V was cut back by 2 bases and J by 5 bases. CDR3 bases: TGTGCCAGCAGTGAACGTGTGGGGACAGGGTTTTATGGCTACACCTTC. It is translated as CASSERVGTGFYGYTF.

This chain links TRBV19 with TRBJ1-5; D possibly corresponds to TRBD1 (5 bases). There are 14 residues in the CDR3. Deletions cut 4 bases from V and 7 bases from J, with 14 bases between. The germline V gene has CDR1 LNHDA and CDR2 SQIVND (reference sequence). This chain's CDR3 is CASSTGQGRQPQHF. As DNA, the CDR3 is TGTGCCAGTAGTACCGGGCAGGGTAGGCAGCCCCAGCATTTT.

The chain carries TRBV28 and TRBJ1-1; 7 bases line up with TRBD1. V gave up 6 bases and J gave up 4 bases; unmatched junction bases: 17. CDR1 is MDHEN, CDR2 SYDVKM, per germline. The length of the CDR3 is 17 residues. This chain's CDR3 is CASSDPGPGGSGTEAFF. The DNA for the CDR3 is TGTGCCAGCAGCGACCCCGGGCCAGGGGGGTCGGGCACTGAAGCTTTCTTT.